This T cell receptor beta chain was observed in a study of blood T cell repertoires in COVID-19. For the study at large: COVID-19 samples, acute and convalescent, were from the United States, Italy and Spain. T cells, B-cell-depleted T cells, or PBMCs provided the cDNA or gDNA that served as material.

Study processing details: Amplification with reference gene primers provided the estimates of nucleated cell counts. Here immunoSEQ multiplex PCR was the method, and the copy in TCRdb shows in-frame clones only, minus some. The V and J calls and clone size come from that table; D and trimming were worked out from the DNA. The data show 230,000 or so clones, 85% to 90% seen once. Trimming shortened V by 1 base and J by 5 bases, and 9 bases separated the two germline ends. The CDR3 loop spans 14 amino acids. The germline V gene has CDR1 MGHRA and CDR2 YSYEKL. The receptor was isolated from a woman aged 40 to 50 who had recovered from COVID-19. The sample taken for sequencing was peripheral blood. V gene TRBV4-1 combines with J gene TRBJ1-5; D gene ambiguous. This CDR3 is CASSQVVLDQPQHF. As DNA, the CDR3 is TGCGCCAGCAGCCAAGTTGTTCTCGATCAGCCCCAGCATTTT.